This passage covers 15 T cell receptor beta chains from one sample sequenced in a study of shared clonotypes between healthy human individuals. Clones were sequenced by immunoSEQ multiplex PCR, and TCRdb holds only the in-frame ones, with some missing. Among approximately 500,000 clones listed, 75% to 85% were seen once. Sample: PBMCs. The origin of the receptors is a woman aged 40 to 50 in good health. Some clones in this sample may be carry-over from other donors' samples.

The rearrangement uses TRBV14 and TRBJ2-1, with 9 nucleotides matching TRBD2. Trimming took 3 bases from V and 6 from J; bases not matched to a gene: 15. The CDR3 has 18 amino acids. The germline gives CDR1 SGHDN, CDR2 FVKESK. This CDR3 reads CASSQRVGGGRVFNEQFF. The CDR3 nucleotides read TGTGCCAGCAGCCAGCGTGTAGGCGGCGGGAGGGTATTCAATGAGCAGTTCTTC.

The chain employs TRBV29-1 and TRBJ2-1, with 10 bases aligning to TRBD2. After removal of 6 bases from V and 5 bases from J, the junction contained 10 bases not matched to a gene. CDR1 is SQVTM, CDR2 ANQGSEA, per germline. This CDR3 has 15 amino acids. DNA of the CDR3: TGCAGCGTCCTTGGAGCGGGAGGGATAAACAATGAGCAGTTCTTC. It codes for CSVLGAGGINNEQFF.

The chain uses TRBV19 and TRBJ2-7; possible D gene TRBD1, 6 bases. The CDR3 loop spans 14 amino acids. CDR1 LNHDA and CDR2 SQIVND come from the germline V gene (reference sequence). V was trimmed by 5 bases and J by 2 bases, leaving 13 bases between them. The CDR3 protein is CASSQNTGPYEQYF. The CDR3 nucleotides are TGTGCCAGTAGTCAGAACACAGGGCCCTACGAGCAGTACTTC.

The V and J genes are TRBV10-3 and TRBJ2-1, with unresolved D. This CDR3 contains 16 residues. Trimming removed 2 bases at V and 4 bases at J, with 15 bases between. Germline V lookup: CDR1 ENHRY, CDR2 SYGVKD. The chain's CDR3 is CAISEMAAEGYNEQFF. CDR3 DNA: TGTGCCATCAGTGAGATGGCTGCCGAAGGATACAATGAGCAGTTCTTC.

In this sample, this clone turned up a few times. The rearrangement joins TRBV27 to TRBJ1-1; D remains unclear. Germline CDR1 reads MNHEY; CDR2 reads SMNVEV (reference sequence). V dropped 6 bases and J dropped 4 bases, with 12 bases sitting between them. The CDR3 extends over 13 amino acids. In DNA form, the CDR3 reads TGTGCCAGCAGGAGGGAATTTGGCACTGAAGCTTTCTTT. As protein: CASRREFGTEAFF.

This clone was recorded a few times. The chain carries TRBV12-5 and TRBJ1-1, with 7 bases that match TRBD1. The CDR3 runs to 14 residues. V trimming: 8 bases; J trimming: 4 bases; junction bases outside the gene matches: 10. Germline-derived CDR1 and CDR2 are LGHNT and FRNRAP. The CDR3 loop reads CASRQGGSGTEAFF. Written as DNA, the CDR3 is TGTGCTAGTCGGCAAGGGGGCAGCGGCACTGAAGCTTTCTTT.

CDR3 region: CASSRGPYYEQYF. The CDR3 nucleotides read TGTGCCAGCTCTCGTGGGCCATACTACGAGCAGTACTTC. The chain has TRBV28 and TRBJ2-7; no clear D gene. Deletions cut 8 bases from V and 3 bases from J, with 14 bases between. This CDR3 is built from 13 residues. Germline V gene lookup returns CDR1 MDHEN and CDR2 SYDVKM.

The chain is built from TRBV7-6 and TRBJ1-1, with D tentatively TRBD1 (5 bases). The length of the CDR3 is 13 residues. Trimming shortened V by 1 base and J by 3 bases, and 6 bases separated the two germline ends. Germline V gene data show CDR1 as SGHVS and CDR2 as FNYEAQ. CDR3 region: CASSLGQYTEAFF. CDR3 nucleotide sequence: TGTGCCAGCAGCTTAGGACAGTACACTGAAGCTTTCTTT.

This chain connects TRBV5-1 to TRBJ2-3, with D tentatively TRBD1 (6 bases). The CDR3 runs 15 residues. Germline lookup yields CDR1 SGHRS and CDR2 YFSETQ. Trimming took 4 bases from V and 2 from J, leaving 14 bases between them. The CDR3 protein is CASSHTGHTTDTQYF. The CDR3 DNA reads TGCGCCAGCAGCCACACAGGGCATACCACAGATACGCAGTATTTT.

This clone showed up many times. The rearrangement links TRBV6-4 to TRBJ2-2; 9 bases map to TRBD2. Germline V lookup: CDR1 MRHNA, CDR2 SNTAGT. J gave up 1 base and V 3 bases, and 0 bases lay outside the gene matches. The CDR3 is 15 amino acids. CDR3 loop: CASSETSGNTGELFF. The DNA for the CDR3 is TGTGCCAGCAGTGAGACTAGCGGGAACACCGGGGAGCTGTTTTTT.

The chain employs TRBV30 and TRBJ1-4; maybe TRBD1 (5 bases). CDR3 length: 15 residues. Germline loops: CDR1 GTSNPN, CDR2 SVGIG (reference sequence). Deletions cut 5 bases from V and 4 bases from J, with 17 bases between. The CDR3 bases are TGTGCCTGGTGCCCGGGTGACAGCAATAATGAAAAACTGTTTTTT. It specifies CAWCPGDSNNEKLFF.

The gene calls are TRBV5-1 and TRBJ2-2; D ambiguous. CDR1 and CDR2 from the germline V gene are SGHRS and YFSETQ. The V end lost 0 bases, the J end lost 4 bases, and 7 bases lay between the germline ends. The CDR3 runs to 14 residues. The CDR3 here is CASSLDRSTGELFF. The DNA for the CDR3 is TGCGCCAGCAGCTTGGACAGATCCACCGGGGAGCTGTTTTTT. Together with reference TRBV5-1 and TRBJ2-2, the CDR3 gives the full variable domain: KAGVTQTPRYLIKTRGQQVTLSCSPISGHRSVSWYQQTPGQGLQFLFEYFSETQRNKGNFPGRFSGRQFSNSRSEMNVSTLELGDSALYLCASSLDRSTGELFFGEGSRLTVL.

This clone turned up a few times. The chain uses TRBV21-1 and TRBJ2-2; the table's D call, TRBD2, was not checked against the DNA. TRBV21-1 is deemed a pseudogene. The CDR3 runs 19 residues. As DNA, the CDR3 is TGTGCCAGCAGCAAAAGGAGGCTAGCGGGAGACCCACGGGGCGGGGAGCTGTTTTTT. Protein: CASSKRRLAGDPRGGELFF.

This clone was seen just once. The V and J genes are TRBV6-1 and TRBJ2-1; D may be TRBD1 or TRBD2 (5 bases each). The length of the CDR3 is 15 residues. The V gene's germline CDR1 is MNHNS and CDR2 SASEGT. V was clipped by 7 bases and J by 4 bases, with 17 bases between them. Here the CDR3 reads CASISGREQYNEQFF. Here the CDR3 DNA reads TGTGCCAGCATCTCAGGCAGGGAGCAGTACAATGAGCAGTTCTTC.

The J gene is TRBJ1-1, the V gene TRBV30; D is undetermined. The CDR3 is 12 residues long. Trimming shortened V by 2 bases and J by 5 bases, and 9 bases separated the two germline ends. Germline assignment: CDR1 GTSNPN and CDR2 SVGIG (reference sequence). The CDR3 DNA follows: TGTGCCTGGAGTCGGGGAGGGACTGAAGCTTTCTTT. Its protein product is CAWSRGGTEAFF.